The next 3 T cell receptor beta chains were all read from a single sample in a study of T cells after yellow fever vaccination. TCRdb redid the calling of the 5' RACE reads with MiXCR, one entry per CDR3 protein. The sample includes just over 250,000 distinct CDR3 sequences, roughly 5% seen only once; the top ten take 2.5% to 4%. The material sequenced was CD4+ T cells sorted from PBMCs, taken on the day of the yellow fever booster vaccination. The receptors come from a man between 18 and 29 years old who received the YFV17D yellow fever vaccine.

This clonotype was seen at least ten times. The chain couples TRBV5-1 to TRBJ1-3; TRBD1 matches 7 bases. The V segment lost 4 bases and the J segment 1 base; nucleotides outside the gene matches: 17. The CDR3 is made up of 19 amino acids. Germline V lookup: CDR1 SGHRS, CDR2 YFSETQ. This CDR3 reads CASSLRPAGQVDSGNTIYF. CDR3 in DNA: TGCGCCAGCAGCCTGAGACCTGCCGGACAGGTCGATTCTGGAAACACCATATATTTT.

V usage is TRBV18 and J usage is TRBJ2-7; a possible D gene is TRBD2 (5 bases). The CDR3 has 13 amino acids. V lost 2 bases and J 1 base, leaving 6 bases between the germline ends. Germline loops: CDR1 KGHSH, CDR2 LQKENI. As DNA, the CDR3 is TGTGCCAGCTCACCAGAGGGTTCCTACGAGCAGTACTTC. Translated, it gives CASSPEGSYEQYF.

This clonotype was picked up many times. The chain is built from TRBV10-1 and TRBJ1-1; D is possibly TRBD1 (5 bases). V was trimmed by 5 bases and J by 7 bases, leaving 17 bases between them. CDR3 size: 14 residues. Germline lookup yields CDR1 WNHNN and CDR2 SYGVQD (reference sequence). CDR3 DNA sequence: TGCGCCAGCAGTTCTGGGGCTTCAAGGAATGAAGCTTTCTTT. Residues: CASSSGASRNEAFF.